The rows below give T cell receptor beta chains drawn from one sample of a study of T cells in Graves' hyperthyroidism and ophthalmopathy. MiXCR, applied by TCRdb to the multiplex PCR reads, yields one record per CDR3 protein. The table includes more than 300,000 distinct CDR3 sequences, approximately 14% detected once. The sequenced sample consisted of blood. The receptors were gathered from a woman aged 60-70 years with Graves' hyperthyroidism. The CDR3 runs from the conserved cysteine through the conserved F or W. A D gene is named only where the DNA matches it firmly. Not all rows give a size; the values are once, few, many and, for expanded clones, a class.

V gene: TRBV30
D gene: NA
CDR3 length: 14
clone size: many
J gene: TRBJ2-1
CDR3 DNA: TGTGCCTTCTTAGGACGTCGAGAAGTGAATGAGCAGTTCTTC
CDR3 protein: CAFLGRREVNEQFF

V gene: TRBV7-9
D gene: NA
CDR3 length: 11
clone size: many
J gene: TRBJ2-2
CDR3 DNA: TGTGCCCCCGGGCCCCCCGGGGAGCTGTTTTTT
CDR3 protein: CAPGPPGELFF

V gene: TRBV2
D gene: NA
CDR3 length: 16
clone size: few
J gene: TRBJ1-1
CDR3 DNA: TGTGCCAGCAGTGAGTTCGACAGCTTTTTGAACACTGAAGCTTTCTTT
CDR3 protein: CASSEFDSFLNTEAFF

V gene: TRBV5-1
D gene: NA
CDR3 length: 14
clone size: few
J gene: TRBJ2-7
CDR3 DNA: TGCGCCAGTACCCCCGGGGGGCAACCCTACGAGCAGTACTTC
CDR3 protein: CASTPGGQPYEQYF

V gene: TRBV12-3/TRBV12-4
D gene: TRBD1
CDR3 length: 19
clone size: many
J gene: TRBJ1-1
CDR3 DNA: TGTGCCAGCAGCGTATGGGTGTGGGAAGGGGGCGGTGGGAACACTGAAGCTTTCTTT
CDR3 protein: CASSVWVWEGGGGNTEAFF

V gene: TRBV18
D gene: TRBD1
CDR3 length: 16
clone size: many
J gene: TRBJ2-4
CDR3 DNA: TGTGCCAGCTCACCTTCCGGACAGGGGGCCGTAAACATTCAGTACTTC
CDR3 protein: CASSPSGQGAVNIQYF

V gene: TRBV29-1
D gene: NA
CDR3 length: 16
clone size: many
J gene: TRBJ2-7
CDR3 DNA: TGCAGCGTCACGGGCCCCCCCGCGCGGGGAGCCTACGAGCAGTACTTC
CDR3 protein: CSVTGPPARGAYEQYF

V gene: TRBV10-3
D gene: TRBD1
CDR3 length: 15
clone size: many
J gene: TRBJ2-5
CDR3 DNA: TGTGCCATCAGTGAATGGGGACAGGGAAAAGAGACCCAGTACTTC
CDR3 protein: CAISEWGQGKETQYF

V gene: TRBV29-1
D gene: NA
CDR3 length: 15
clone size: NA
J gene: TRBJ2-7
CDR3 DNA: TGCAGCGTTGTAATGGGTATAGGAGGATCCTACGAGCAGTACTTC
CDR3 protein: CSVVMGIGGSYEQYF

V gene: TRBV12-3/TRBV12-4
D gene: TRBD1
CDR3 length: 14
clone size: many
J gene: TRBJ1-2
CDR3 DNA: TGTGCCAGCAGACCGGGACAGGGGGCGTGGGGCTACACCTTC
CDR3 protein: CASRPGQGAWGYTF

V gene: TRBV5-1
D gene: TRBD2
CDR3 length: 15
clone size: NA
J gene: TRBJ2-5
CDR3 DNA: TGCGCCAGCAGCTTAAATGCGGGAGGTCAAGAGACCCAGTACTTC
CDR3 protein: CASSLNAGGQETQYF

V gene: TRBV3-1
D gene: NA
CDR3 length: 14
clone size: many
J gene: TRBJ1-2
CDR3 DNA: TGTGCCAGCAAGCGGCAGGCTTCTAACTATGGCTACACCTTC
CDR3 protein: CASKRQASNYGYTF

V gene: TRBV20-1
D gene: TRBD2
CDR3 length: 16
clone size: many
J gene: TRBJ2-7
CDR3 DNA: TGCAGTGCTAGAATGGGAACTAGCGGGAACTCCTACGAGCAGTACTTC
CDR3 protein: CSARMGTSGNSYEQYF

V gene: TRBV12-3/TRBV12-4
D gene: NA
CDR3 length: 15
clone size: many
J gene: TRBJ1-1
CDR3 DNA: TGTGCCAGCAGTCCTACCCAGGGGTGGAACACTGAAGCTTTCTTT
CDR3 protein: CASSPTQGWNTEAFF

V gene: TRBV12-3/TRBV12-4
D gene: NA
CDR3 length: 14
clone size: many
J gene: TRBJ2-2
CDR3 DNA: TGTGCCAGCAGGGCGGGTGCGAACACCGGGGAGCTGTTTTTT
CDR3 protein: CASRAGANTGELFF

V gene: TRBV6-2/TRBV6-3
D gene: NA
CDR3 length: 15
clone size: NA
J gene: TRBJ2-1
CDR3 DNA: TGTGCCAGCAGTTACTCCCGTCTAGCGTCGGATGAGCAGTTCTTC
CDR3 protein: CASSYSRLASDEQFF

V gene: TRBV11-2
D gene: NA
CDR3 length: 13
clone size: many
J gene: TRBJ1-2
CDR3 DNA: TGTGCCAGCAGCCCGAATACTAACTATGGCTACACCTTC
CDR3 protein: CASSPNTNYGYTF

V gene: TRBV29-1
D gene: TRBD1
CDR3 length: 13
clone size: many
J gene: TRBJ1-4
CDR3 DNA: TGCAGCGTTGCGGGGACAGAGGTTGAAAAACTGTTTTTT
CDR3 protein: CSVAGTEVEKLFF

V gene: TRBV11-2
D gene: NA
CDR3 length: 13
clone size: NA
J gene: TRBJ1-5
CDR3 DNA: TGTGCCAGCAGCCAAGAAGTTTCCCAGCCCCAGCATTTT
CDR3 protein: CASSQEVSQPQHF

V gene: TRBV20-1
D gene: NA
CDR3 length: 12
clone size: many
J gene: TRBJ2-7
CDR3 DNA: TGCAGTGCACCCGACAGGGCGGGGGAGCAGTACTTC
CDR3 protein: CSAPDRAGEQYF

V gene: TRBV28
D gene: NA
CDR3 length: 14
clone size: many
J gene: TRBJ1-2
CDR3 DNA: TGTGCCAGCAGTTTTAGGCAGGGCAGAGTAGGCTACACCTTC
CDR3 protein: CASSFRQGRVGYTF

V gene: TRBV7-9
D gene: NA
CDR3 length: 14
clone size: few
J gene: TRBJ1-1
CDR3 DNA: TGTGCCAGCAGCCTACAGGGAACGGACACTGAAGCTTTCTTT
CDR3 protein: CASSLQGTDTEAFF

V gene: TRBV7-9
D gene: NA
CDR3 length: 15
clone size: NA
J gene: TRBJ1-1
CDR3 DNA: TGTGCCAGCAGCTTAGTAAGAGAGACAGGCACTGAAGCTTTCTTT
CDR3 protein: CASSLVRETGTEAFF

V gene: TRBV6-1
D gene: TRBD1
CDR3 length: 14
clone size: NA
J gene: TRBJ2-7
CDR3 DNA: TGTGCCAAACCCGACCCGGGACAGGACCACGAGCAGTACTTC
CDR3 protein: CAKPDPGQDHEQYF

V gene: TRBV14
D gene: NA
CDR3 length: 18
clone size: many
J gene: TRBJ2-7
CDR3 DNA: TGTGCCAGCAGCCAACCACCCATTAGGCGGCAAATAACCTACGAGCAGTACTTC
CDR3 protein: CASSQPPIRRQITYEQYF

V gene: TRBV7-8
D gene: TRBD2
CDR3 length: 16
clone size: many
J gene: TRBJ2-2
CDR3 DNA: TGTGCCAGCAGCATCGCAAGCGGGAGGAACACCGGGGAGCTGTTTTTT
CDR3 protein: CASSIASGRNTGELFF

V gene: TRBV10-3
D gene: TRBD2
CDR3 length: 18
clone size: many
J gene: TRBJ2-3
CDR3 DNA: TGTGCCATCAGTGTGGGACTAGCGGGAGGACCGAGCACAGATACGCAGTATTTT
CDR3 protein: CAISVGLAGGPSTDTQYF

V gene: TRBV24-1
D gene: NA
CDR3 length: 14
clone size: few
J gene: TRBJ2-1
CDR3 DNA: TGTGCCACCAGTGACAATCTCAGGGGGGATGAGCAGTTCTTC
CDR3 protein: CATSDNLRGDEQFF

V gene: TRBV11-2
D gene: NA
CDR3 length: 15
clone size: many
J gene: TRBJ2-3
CDR3 DNA: TGTGCCAGCAGCTTGGCGGGACACCATCCAGATACGCAGTATTTT
CDR3 protein: CASSLAGHHPDTQYF

V gene: TRBV6-1
D gene: NA
CDR3 length: 14
clone size: NA
J gene: TRBJ1-5
CDR3 DNA: TGTGTCAGCAGGACCTCAGGAGGGGATCAGCCCCAGCATTTT
CDR3 protein: CVSRTSGGDQPQHF

V gene: TRBV6-1
D gene: NA
CDR3 length: 14
clone size: many
J gene: TRBJ1-2
CDR3 DNA: TGTGCCAGCAGTAGGGACATCGCCGGGACTGGCTACACCTTC
CDR3 protein: CASSRDIAGTGYTF

V gene: TRBV3-1
D gene: NA
CDR3 length: 14
clone size: many
J gene: TRBJ2-7
CDR3 DNA: TGTGCCAGCAGCCAGGGCCCATGGAGCTACGAGCAGTACTTC
CDR3 protein: CASSQGPWSYEQYF

V gene: TRBV18
D gene: TRBD2
CDR3 length: 12
clone size: many
J gene: TRBJ2-1
CDR3 DNA: TGTGCCAGCTCGGCGACTAGCCCTATGCAGTTCTTC
CDR3 protein: CASSATSPMQFF

V gene: TRBV5-1
D gene: NA
CDR3 length: 15
clone size: many
J gene: TRBJ1-4
CDR3 DNA: TGCGCCAGCAGCTTGGGTGGAGGGATGAATGAAAAACTGTTTTTT
CDR3 protein: CASSLGGGMNEKLFF

V gene: TRBV4-1
D gene: NA
CDR3 length: 14
clone size: once
J gene: TRBJ2-5
CDR3 DNA: TGCGCCAGCAGCCAAGGACAGTTCCAAGAGACCCAGTACTTC
CDR3 protein: CASSQGQFQETQYF

V gene: TRBV19
D gene: NA
CDR3 length: 15
clone size: NA
J gene: TRBJ1-2
CDR3 DNA: TGTGCCAGTTCCGATCAGGCCAGTTTCTTCTATGGCTACACCTTC
CDR3 protein: CASSDQASFFYGYTF

V gene: TRBV28
D gene: NA
CDR3 length: 12
clone size: many
J gene: TRBJ1-2
CDR3 DNA: TGTGCCAGCAGTTTCGGGTCATATGGCTACACCTTC
CDR3 protein: CASSFGSYGYTF

V gene: TRBV12-3/TRBV12-4
D gene: NA
CDR3 length: 13
clone size: NA
J gene: TRBJ2-7
CDR3 DNA: TGTGCCAGCAGTTTCGGACTAAGCAACGAGCAGTACTTC
CDR3 protein: CASSFGLSNEQYF

V gene: TRBV6-5
D gene: TRBD1
CDR3 length: 13
clone size: many
J gene: TRBJ1-2
CDR3 DNA: TGTGCCAGCAGACCGACAGGGAACTATGGCTACACCTTC
CDR3 protein: CASRPTGNYGYTF

V gene: TRBV7-9
D gene: NA
CDR3 length: 14
clone size: many
J gene: TRBJ1-1
CDR3 DNA: TGTGCCAGCAGACCCGACGGACCCGACTCGGAAGCTTTCTTT
CDR3 protein: CASRPDGPDSEAFF

V gene: TRBV11-3
D gene: TRBD2
CDR3 length: 14
clone size: many
J gene: TRBJ2-4
CDR3 DNA: TGTGCCAGCAGCCTAGGACTAGCGGGAAACATTCAGTACTTC
CDR3 protein: CASSLGLAGNIQYF

V gene: TRBV12-3/TRBV12-4
D gene: NA
CDR3 length: 14
clone size: many
J gene: TRBJ2-1
CDR3 DNA: TGTGCCAGCAGTCCGGGACACGCGAACAATGAGCAGTTCTTC
CDR3 protein: CASSPGHANNEQFF

V gene: TRBV12-5
D gene: NA
CDR3 length: 13
clone size: many
J gene: TRBJ2-1
CDR3 DNA: TGTGCTAGTGGTCCGCGGACAGACAATGAGCAGTTCTTC
CDR3 protein: CASGPRTDNEQFF

V gene: TRBV12-3/TRBV12-4
D gene: NA
CDR3 length: 13
clone size: many
J gene: TRBJ1-1
CDR3 DNA: TGTGCCAGCAGTTTAGACCCGAACACTGAAGCTTTCTTT
CDR3 protein: CASSLDPNTEAFF

V gene: TRBV6-1
D gene: NA
CDR3 length: 16
clone size: many
J gene: TRBJ1-5
CDR3 DNA: TGTGCCAGCAGTAAACGCAGGACGGCTAGCAATCAGCCCCAGCATTTT
CDR3 protein: CASSKRRTASNQPQHF

V gene: TRBV9
D gene: NA
CDR3 length: 14
clone size: few
J gene: TRBJ1-2
CDR3 DNA: TGTGCCAGCAGCGGTAACAGTGGAATCTATGGCTACACCTTC
CDR3 protein: CASSGNSGIYGYTF

V gene: TRBV9
D gene: NA
CDR3 length: 15
clone size: NA
J gene: TRBJ1-2
CDR3 DNA: TGTGCCAGCAGCGTAGAGATAGGTGGAGGCTATGACTACACCTTC
CDR3 protein: CASSVEIGGGYDYTF

V gene: TRBV20-1
D gene: TRBD2
CDR3 length: 14
clone size: many
J gene: TRBJ2-1
CDR3 DNA: TGCAGTACATTAGCGGGAGCGGGCTACAATGAGCAGTTCTTC
CDR3 protein: CSTLAGAGYNEQFF

V gene: TRBV24-1
D gene: TRBD1
CDR3 length: 14
clone size: NA
J gene: TRBJ1-1
CDR3 DNA: TGTGCCACCAGTGGGGCGGACAGGGCGGGTGGAGCTTTCTTT
CDR3 protein: CATSGADRAGGAFF

V gene: TRBV28
D gene: NA
CDR3 length: 14
clone size: few
J gene: TRBJ2-7
CDR3 DNA: TGTGCCAGCAGTTTGCCCTCCTACTCCTACGAGCAGTACTTC
CDR3 protein: CASSLPSYSYEQYF

V gene: TRBV11-3
D gene: NA
CDR3 length: 16
clone size: many
J gene: TRBJ2-7
CDR3 DNA: TGTGCCAGCAGCTTAGGTTCTGGGTTGGGCTACTACGAGCAGTACTTC
CDR3 protein: CASSLGSGLGYYEQYF